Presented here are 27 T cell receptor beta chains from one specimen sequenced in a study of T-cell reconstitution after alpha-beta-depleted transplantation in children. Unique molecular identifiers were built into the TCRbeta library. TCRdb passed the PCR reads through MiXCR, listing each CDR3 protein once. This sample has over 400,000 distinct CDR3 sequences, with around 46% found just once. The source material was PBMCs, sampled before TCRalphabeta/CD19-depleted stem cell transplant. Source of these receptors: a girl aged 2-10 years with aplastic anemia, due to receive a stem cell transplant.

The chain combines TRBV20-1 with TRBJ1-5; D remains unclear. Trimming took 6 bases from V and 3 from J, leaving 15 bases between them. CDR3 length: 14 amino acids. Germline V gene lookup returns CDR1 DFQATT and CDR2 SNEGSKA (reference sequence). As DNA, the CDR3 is TGCAGTGCGAGGCCCAGGACCCACAATCAGCCCCAGCATTTT. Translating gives CSARPRTHNQPQHF.

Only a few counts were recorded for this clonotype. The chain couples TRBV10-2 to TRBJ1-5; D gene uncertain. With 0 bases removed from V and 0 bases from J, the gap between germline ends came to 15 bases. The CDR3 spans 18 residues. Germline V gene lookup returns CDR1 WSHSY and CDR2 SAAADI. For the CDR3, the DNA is TGCGCCAGCAGTGAGTCGTCGATAACACTATATAGCAATCAGCCCCAGCATTTT. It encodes CASSESSITLYSNQPQHF.

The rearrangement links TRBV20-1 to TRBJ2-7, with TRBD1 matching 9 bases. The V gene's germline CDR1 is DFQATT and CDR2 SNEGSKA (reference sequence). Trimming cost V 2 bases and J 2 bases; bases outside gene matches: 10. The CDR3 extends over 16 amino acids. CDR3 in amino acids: CSARNPRQGVAYEQYF. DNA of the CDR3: TGCAGTGCTAGAAACCCCAGACAGGGGGTGGCCTACGAGCAGTACTTC.

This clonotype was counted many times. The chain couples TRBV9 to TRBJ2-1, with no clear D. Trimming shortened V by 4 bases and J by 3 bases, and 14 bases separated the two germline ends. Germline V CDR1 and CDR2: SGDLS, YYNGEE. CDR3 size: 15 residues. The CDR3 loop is CASSPEIISYNEQFF. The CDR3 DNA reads TGTGCCAGCAGCCCCGAGATTATTAGCTACAATGAGCAGTTCTTC.

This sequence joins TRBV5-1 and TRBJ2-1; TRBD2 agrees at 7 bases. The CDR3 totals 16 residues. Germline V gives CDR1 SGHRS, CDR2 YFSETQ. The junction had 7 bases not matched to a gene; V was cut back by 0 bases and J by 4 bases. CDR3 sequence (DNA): TGCGCCAGCAGCTTGGTAATGGGGGGGAGATACAATGAGCAGTTCTTC. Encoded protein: CASSLVMGGRYNEQFF.

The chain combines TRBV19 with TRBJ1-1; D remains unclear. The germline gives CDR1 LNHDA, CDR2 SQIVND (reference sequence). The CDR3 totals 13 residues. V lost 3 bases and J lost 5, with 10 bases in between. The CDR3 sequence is CASSIATRTEAFF. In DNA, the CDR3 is TGTGCCAGTAGTATCGCAACACGAACTGAAGCTTTCTTT.

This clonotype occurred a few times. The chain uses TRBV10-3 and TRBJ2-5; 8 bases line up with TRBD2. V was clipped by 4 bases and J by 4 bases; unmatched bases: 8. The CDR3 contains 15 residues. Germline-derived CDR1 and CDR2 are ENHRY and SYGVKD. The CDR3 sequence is CAISAGSGEGETQYF. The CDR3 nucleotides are TGTGCCATCAGTGCGGGTAGCGGGGAAGGAGAGACCCAGTACTTC.

In DNA, the CDR3 is TGTGCCAGCAGCCCTCCTTCGAGGTGGCAGGCTAGCTCCTACGAGCAGTACTTC. Protein: CASSPPSRWQASSYEQYF. The V gene is TRBV28, the J gene TRBJ2-7; D is unclear. Trimming left V 6 bases short and J 0 bases short, with 24 bases between. Germline V gene sequence: CDR1 MDHEN, CDR2 SYDVKM. There are 18 residues in the CDR3.

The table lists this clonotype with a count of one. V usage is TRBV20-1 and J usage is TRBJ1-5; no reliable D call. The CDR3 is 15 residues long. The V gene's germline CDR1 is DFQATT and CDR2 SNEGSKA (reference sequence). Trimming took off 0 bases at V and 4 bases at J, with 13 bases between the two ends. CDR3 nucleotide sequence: TGCAGTGCTAGAGAGGGCGGGGTGAGTAATCAGCCCCAGCATTTT. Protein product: CSAREGGVSNQPQHF.

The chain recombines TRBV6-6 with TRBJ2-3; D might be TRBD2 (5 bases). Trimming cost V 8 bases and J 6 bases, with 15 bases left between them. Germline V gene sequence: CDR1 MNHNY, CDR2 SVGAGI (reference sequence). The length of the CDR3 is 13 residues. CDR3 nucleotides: TGTGCCAGCGTCGTGACGGGGAAGGATACGCAGTATTTT. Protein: CASVVTGKDTQYF.

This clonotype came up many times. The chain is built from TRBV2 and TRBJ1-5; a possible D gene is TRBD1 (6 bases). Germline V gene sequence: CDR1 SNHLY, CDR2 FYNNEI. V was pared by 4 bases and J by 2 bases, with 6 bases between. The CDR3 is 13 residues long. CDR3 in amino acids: CASSGQGNQPQHF. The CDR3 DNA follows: TGTGCCAGCAGTGGACAGGGCAATCAGCCCCAGCATTTT.

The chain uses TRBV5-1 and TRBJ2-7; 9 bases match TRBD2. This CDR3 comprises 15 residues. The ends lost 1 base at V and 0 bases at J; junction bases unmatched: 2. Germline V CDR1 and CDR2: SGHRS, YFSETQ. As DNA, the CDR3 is TGCGCCAGCAGCTTGACTAGCGGGTTCTCCTACGAGCAGTACTTC. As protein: CASSLTSGFSYEQYF.

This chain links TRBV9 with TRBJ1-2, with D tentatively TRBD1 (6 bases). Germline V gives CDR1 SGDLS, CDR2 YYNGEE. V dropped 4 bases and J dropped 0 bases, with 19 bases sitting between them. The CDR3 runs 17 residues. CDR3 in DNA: TGTGCCAGCAGCAACCGGGACACCGACTTACCTAACTATGGCTACACCTTC. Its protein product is CASSNRDTDLPNYGYTF.

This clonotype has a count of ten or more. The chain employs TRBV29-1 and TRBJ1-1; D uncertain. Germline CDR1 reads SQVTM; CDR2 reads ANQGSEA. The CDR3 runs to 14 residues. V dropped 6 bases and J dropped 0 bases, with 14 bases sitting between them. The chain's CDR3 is CSVNEGAVNTEAFF. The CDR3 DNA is TGCAGCGTGAATGAGGGAGCTGTGAACACTGAAGCTTTCTTT.

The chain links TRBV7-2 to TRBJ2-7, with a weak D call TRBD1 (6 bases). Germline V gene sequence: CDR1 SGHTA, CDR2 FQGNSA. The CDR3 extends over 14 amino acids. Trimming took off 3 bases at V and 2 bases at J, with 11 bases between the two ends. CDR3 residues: CASSLRPGAYEQYF. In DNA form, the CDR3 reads TGTGCCAGCAGCTTGCGACCAGGGGCCTACGAGCAGTACTTC. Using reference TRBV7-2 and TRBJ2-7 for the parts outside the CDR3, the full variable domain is GAGVSQSPSNKVTEKGKDVELRCDPISGHTALYWYRQSLGQGLEFLIYFQGNSAPDKSGLPSDRFSAERTGGSVSTLTIQRTQQEDSAVYLCASSLRPGAYEQYFGPGTRLTVT.

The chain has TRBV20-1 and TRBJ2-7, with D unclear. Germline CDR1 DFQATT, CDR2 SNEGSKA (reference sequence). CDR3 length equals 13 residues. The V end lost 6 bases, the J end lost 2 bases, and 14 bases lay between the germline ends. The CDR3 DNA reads TGCAGTGCCAAGACAACCCCAACCTACGAGCAGTACTTC. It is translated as CSAKTTPTYEQYF.

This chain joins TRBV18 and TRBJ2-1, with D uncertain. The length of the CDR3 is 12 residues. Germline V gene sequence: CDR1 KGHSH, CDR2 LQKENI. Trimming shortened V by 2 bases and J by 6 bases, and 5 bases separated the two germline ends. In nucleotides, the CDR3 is TGTGCCAGCTCACCAAACTTCAATGAGCAGTTCTTC. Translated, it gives CASSPNFNEQFF.

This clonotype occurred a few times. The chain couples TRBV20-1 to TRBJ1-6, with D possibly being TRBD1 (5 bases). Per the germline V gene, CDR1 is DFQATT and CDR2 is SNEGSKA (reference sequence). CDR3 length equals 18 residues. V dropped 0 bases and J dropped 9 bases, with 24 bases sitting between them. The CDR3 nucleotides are TGCAGTGCTAGAGACCCCCTTTCCGGAGGGGCCTTTGGTTCACCCCTCCACTTT. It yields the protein CSARDPLSGGAFGSPLHF.

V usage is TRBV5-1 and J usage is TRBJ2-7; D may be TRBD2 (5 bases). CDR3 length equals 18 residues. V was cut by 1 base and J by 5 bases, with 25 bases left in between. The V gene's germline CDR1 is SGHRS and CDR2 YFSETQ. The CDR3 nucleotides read TGCGCCAGCAGCTTGTATGACCCGGTCGGCAGCACGGAGGACGAGCAGTACTTC. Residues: CASSLYDPVGSTEDEQYF.

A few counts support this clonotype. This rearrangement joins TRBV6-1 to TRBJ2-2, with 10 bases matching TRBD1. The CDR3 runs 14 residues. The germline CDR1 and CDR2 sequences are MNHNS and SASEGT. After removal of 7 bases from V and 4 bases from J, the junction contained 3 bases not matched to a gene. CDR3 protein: CASTRDRGTGELFF. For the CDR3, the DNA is TGTGCCAGCACCCGGGACAGGGGCACCGGGGAGCTGTTTTTT.

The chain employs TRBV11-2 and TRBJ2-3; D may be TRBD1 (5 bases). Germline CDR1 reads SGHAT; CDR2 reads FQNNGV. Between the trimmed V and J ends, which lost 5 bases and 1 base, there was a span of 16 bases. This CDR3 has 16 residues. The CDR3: CASSHVGDSGTDTQYF. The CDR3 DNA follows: TGTGCCAGCAGCCACGTGGGCGACAGCGGCACAGATACGCAGTATTTT.

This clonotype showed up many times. CDR3 amino acids: CASSRSRGYTEAFF. The CDR3 coding sequence is TGTGCCAGCTCACGTAGCAGGGGGTACACTGAAGCTTTCTTT. The chain recombines TRBV11-2 with TRBJ1-1, with 7 nucleotides matching TRBD1. Looked up from germline, CDR1 is SGHAT and CDR2 is FQNNGV. The CDR3 has 14 residues. Trimming took 8 bases from V and 3 from J; bases not matched to a gene: 9.

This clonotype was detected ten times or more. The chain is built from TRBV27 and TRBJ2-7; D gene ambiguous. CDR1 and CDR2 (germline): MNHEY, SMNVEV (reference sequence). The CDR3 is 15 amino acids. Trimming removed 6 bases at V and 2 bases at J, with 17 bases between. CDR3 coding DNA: TGTGCCAGCAGGAAGAGTTGGACGGCAACCTACGAGCAGTACTTC. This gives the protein CASRKSWTATYEQYF.

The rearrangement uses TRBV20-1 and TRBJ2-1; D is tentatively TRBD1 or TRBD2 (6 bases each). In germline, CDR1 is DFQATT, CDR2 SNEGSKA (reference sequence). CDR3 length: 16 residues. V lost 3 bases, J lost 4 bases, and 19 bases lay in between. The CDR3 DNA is TGCAGTGCTAGTTTATCGACCGGGGGCCTTTACAATGAGCAGTTCTTC. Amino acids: CSASLSTGGLYNEQFF.

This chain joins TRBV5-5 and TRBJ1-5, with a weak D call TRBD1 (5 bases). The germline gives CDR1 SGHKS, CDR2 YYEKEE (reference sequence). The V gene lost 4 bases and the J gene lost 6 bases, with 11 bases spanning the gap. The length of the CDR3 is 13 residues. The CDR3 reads CASSLGHGQPQHF. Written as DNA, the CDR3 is TGTGCCAGCAGCCTAGGACACGGTCAGCCCCAGCATTTT.

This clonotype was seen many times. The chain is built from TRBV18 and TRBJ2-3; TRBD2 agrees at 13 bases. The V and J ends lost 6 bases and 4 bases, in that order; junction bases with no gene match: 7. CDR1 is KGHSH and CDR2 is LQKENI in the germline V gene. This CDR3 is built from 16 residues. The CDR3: CASSQGLAGPADTQYF. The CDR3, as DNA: TGTGCCAGCTCCCAGGGACTAGCGGGGCCCGCAGATACGCAGTATTTT.

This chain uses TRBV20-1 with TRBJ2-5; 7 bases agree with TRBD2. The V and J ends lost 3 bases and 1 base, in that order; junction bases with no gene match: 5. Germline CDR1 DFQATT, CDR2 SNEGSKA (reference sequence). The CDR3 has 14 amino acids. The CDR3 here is CSARTLARQETQYF. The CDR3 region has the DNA TGCAGTGCTAGGACACTAGCGCGCCAAGAGACCCAGTACTTC.